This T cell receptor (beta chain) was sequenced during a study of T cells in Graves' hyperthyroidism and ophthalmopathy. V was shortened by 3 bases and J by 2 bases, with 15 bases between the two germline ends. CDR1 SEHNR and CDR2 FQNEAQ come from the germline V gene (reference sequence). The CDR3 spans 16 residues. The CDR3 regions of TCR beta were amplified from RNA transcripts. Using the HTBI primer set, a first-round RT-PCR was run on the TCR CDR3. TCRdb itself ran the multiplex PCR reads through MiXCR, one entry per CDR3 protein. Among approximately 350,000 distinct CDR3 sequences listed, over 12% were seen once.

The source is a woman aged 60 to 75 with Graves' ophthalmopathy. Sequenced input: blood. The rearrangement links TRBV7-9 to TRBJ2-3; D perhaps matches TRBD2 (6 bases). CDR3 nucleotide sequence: TGTGCCAGCAGCTTTTACACTAGCTTGTACACAGATACGCAGTATTTT. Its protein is CASSFYTSLYTDTQYF.